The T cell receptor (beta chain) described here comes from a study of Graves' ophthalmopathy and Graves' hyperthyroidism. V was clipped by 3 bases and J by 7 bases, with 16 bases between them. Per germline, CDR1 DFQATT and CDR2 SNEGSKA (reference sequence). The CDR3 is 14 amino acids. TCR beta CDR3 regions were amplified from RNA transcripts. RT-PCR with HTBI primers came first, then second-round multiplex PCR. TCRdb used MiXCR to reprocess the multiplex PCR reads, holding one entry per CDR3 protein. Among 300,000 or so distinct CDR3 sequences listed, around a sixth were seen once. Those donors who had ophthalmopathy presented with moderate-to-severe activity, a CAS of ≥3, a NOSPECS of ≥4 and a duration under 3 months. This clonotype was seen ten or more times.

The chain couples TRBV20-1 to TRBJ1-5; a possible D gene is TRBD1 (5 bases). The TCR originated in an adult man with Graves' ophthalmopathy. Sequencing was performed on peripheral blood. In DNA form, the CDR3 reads TGCAGTGCTAGGGTAGGGGCCTACGGCCAGCCCCAGCATTTT. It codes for CSARVGAYGQPQHF.